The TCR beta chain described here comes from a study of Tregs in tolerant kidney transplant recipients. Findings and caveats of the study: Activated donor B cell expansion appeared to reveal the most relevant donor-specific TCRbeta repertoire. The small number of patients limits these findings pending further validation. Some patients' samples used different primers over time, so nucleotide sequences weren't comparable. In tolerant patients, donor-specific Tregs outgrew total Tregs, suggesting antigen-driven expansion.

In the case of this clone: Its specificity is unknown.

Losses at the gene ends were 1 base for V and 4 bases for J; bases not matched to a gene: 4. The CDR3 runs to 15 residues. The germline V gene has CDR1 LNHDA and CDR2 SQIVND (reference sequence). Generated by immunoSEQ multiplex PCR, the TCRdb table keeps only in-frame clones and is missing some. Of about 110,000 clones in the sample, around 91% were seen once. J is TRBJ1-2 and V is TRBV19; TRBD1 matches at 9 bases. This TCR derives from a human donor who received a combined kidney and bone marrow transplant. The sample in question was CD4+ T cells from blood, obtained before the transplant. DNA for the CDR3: TGTGCCAGTAGTATAGTACCGACAGGGGGCTATGGCTACACCTTC. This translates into CASSIVPTGGYGYTF.